The 31 T cell receptor beta chains listed next were all sequenced from one sample in a study of radiation and T cells in renal cell carcinoma. The method was immunoSEQ multiplex PCR; TCRdb's version includes in-frame clones alone and lacks a portion of them. The table lists 100,000 to 150,000 clones, roughly four fifths of them singletons. As for time point: blood 2 weeks post-SBRT. Treatment here: 15 Gy SBRT to primary tumor, nephrectomy 4 weeks later. Sequenced here: blood, sampled from a patient whose treatment included radiotherapy and nephrectomy. The receptors shown here come from a man aged 50-60 years with renal cell carcinoma.

The sample holds one count of this clone. The V gene is TRBV9, the J gene TRBJ1-4, with D uncertain. Germline CDR1 SGDLS, CDR2 YYNGEE. The CDR3 runs 16 residues. The ends were cut back, 0 bases at V and 0 bases at J, with 9 bases in the middle. The CDR3 is CASSVEGLTTNEKLFF. The DNA of the CDR3 is TGTGCCAGCAGCGTAGAGGGCCTAACAACTAATGAAAAACTGTTTTTT.

The rearrangement uses TRBV5-1 and TRBJ2-5, with 8 bases fitting TRBD1. The CDR3 is made up of 15 amino acids. Trimming removed 4 bases from V and 2 bases from J; junction bases left unmatched: 7. Germline lookup yields CDR1 SGHRS and CDR2 YFSETQ. The CDR3 DNA is TGCGCCAGCAGCGAAGGGACAGGCCAACAAGAGACCCAGTACTTC. The encoded protein is CASSEGTGQQETQYF.

The chain uses TRBV7-2 and TRBJ2-7; TRBD2 is a possible D gene (5 bases). Germline V CDR1 and CDR2: SGHTA, FQGNSA. The V end was cut by 2 bases, the J end by 3 bases, with 8 bases between. CDR3 length equals 13 residues. For the CDR3, the DNA is TGTGCCAGCAGCTTACTAGAGGGCTACGAGCAGTACTTC. Amino acids: CASSLLEGYEQYF.

J is TRBJ2-2 and V is TRBV2; D is uncertain. Trimming stripped 2 bases from V and 4 bases from J, with 5 bases between. CDR1 and CDR2 (germline): SNHLY, FYNNEI. The CDR3 extends over 13 amino acids. The CDR3 region has the DNA TGTGCCAGCAGTGAAAACCCCACCGGGGAGCTGTTTTTT. This sequence encodes CASSENPTGELFF. The full variable domain, in which reference TRBV2 and TRBJ2-2 provide the parts outside the CDR3, is EPEVTQTPSHQVTQMGQEVILRCVPISNHLYFYWYRQILGQKVEFLVSFYNNEISEKSEIFDDQFSVERPDGSNFTLKIRSTKLEDSAMYFCASSENPTGELFFGEGSRLTVL.

V is TRBV25-1 and J is TRBJ2-1, with D perhaps assigned TRBD1 or TRBD2 (5 bases each). The CDR3 is made up of 16 amino acids. CDR1 and CDR2 (germline): MGHDK, SYGVNS. Trimming took 1 base from V and 8 from J, leaving 18 bases between them. CDR3 amino acids: CASSESGLAWKDEQFF. The CDR3, as DNA: TGTGCCAGCAGTGAATCGGGGCTAGCCTGGAAGGATGAGCAGTTCTTC.

This clone occurred many times. The rearrangement uses TRBV27 and TRBJ1-5; D unresolved. Germline CDR1 reads MNHEY; CDR2 reads SMNVEV (reference sequence). Trimming left V 5 bases short and J 0 bases short, with 8 bases between. This CDR3 contains 14 residues. CDR3 amino acids: CASSQTTSNQPQHF. CDR3 sequence (DNA): TGTGCCAGCAGTCAGACAACTAGCAATCAGCCCCAGCATTTT.

The V and J genes are TRBV7-9 and TRBJ2-2; 7 bases fit TRBD1. This CDR3 has 15 amino acids. Losses at the gene ends were 5 bases for V and 4 bases for J; bases not matched to a gene: 7. The germline V gene has CDR1 SEHNR and CDR2 FQNEAQ (reference sequence). This CDR3 is CASSTRDSRTGELFF. For the CDR3, the DNA is TGTGCCAGCAGCACCCGGGACAGCCGCACCGGGGAGCTGTTTTTT.

This chain links TRBV9 with TRBJ2-3; unclear D gene. CDR3 length: 14 amino acids. Germline V gives CDR1 SGDLS, CDR2 YYNGEE. V lost 0 bases to trimming and J lost 5 bases, with 10 bases between them. The DNA of the CDR3 is TGTGCCAGCAGCGTAGAAGGTTTGAGAGATACGCAGTATTTT. Encoded protein: CASSVEGLRDTQYF.

The V and J genes are TRBV11-2 and TRBJ2-7; TRBD1 is a possible D gene (5 bases). Germline CDR1 is SGHAT and CDR2 is FQNNGV. Trimming shortened V by 7 bases and J by 5 bases, and 12 bases separated the two germline ends. This CDR3 spans 12 amino acids. In DNA, the CDR3 is TGTGCCAGCACCTCAGGGTCTGACGAGCAGTACTTC. Amino acids: CASTSGSDEQYF.

This clone was seen once. The V call is TRBV7-9, the J call TRBJ2-1; 7 nucleotides align to TRBD1. The CDR3 is 19 residues long. V dropped 0 bases and J dropped 8; count of bases not matched to a gene: 19. Germline V gene lookup returns CDR1 SEHNR and CDR2 FQNEAQ (reference sequence). The chain's CDR3 is CASSLATQSVLGGLDEQFF. CDR3 bases: TGTGCCAGCAGCTTAGCGACACAATCGGTCTTAGGGGGCCTGGATGAGCAGTTCTTC.

The chain uses TRBV9 and TRBJ2-3; tentative D call: TRBD1 (6 bases). Germline CDR1 is SGDLS and CDR2 is YYNGEE. V was cut by 5 bases and J by 5 bases, with 15 bases left in between. There are 14 residues in the CDR3. The CDR3 loop reads CASREGDPGDTQYF. The CDR3 coding sequence is TGTGCCAGCAGAGAGGGGGACCCTGGAGATACGCAGTATTTT.

This clone appeared a few times. The rearrangement joins TRBV30 to TRBJ1-1; no firm D call. Germline V gene sequence: CDR1 GTSNPN, CDR2 SVGIG (reference sequence). The CDR3 loop spans 12 amino acids. Trimming left V 0 bases short and J 1 base short, with 3 bases between. CDR3 nucleotide sequence: TGTGCCTGGAGTGTATCGAACACTGAAGCTTTCTTT. Encoded protein: CAWSVSNTEAFF. The full variable domain, with the rest looked up from reference TRBV30 and TRBJ1-1, is SQTIHQWPATLVQPVGSPLSLECTVEGTSNPNLYWYRQAAGRGLQLLFYSVGIGQISSEVPQNLSASRPQDRQFILSSKKLLLSDSGFYLCAWSVSNTEAFFGQGTRLTVV.

J is TRBJ2-3 and V is TRBV6-4, with D perhaps matching TRBD2 (6 bases). The CDR3 is made up of 13 amino acids. Trimming stripped 5 bases from V and 0 bases from J, with 6 bases between. Germline CDR1 reads MRHNA; CDR2 reads SNTAGT. The CDR3 is CASSSGSTDTQYF. CDR3 in DNA: TGTGCCAGCAGTAGCGGGAGCACAGATACGCAGTATTTT.

The rearrangement uses TRBV25-1 and TRBJ1-2; a possible D gene is TRBD1 (5 bases). V was shortened by 5 bases and J by 4 bases, with 11 bases between the two germline ends. CDR1 is MGHDK, CDR2 SYGVNS, per germline. This CDR3 has 13 residues. The CDR3 nucleotides read TGTGCCAGCAGTCCCAGGGTCGGCTATGGCTACACCTTC. Translating gives CASSPRVGYGYTF.

The chain links TRBV6-5 to TRBJ1-1; no clear D gene. Trimming cost V 2 bases and J 7 bases, with 20 bases left between them. The CDR3 contains 16 residues. Looked up from germline, CDR1 is MNHEY and CDR2 is SVGAGI. The chain's CDR3 is CASSYLHLWGTNEAFF. The CDR3 coding sequence is TGTGCCAGCAGTTACCTCCACCTGTGGGGAACCAATGAAGCTTTCTTT.

J is TRBJ2-7 and V is TRBV11-1; 8 bases line up with TRBD2. This CDR3 is built from 14 residues. V was pared by 7 bases and J by 2 bases, with 7 bases of the junction left unmatched. Germline loops: CDR1 SGHAT, CDR2 FQDESV (reference sequence). The CDR3 DNA reads as TGTGCCAGCAATCGAGGAGCGGGGGCCTACGAGCAGTACTTC. The encoded protein is CASNRGAGAYEQYF.

This chain links TRBV5-4 with TRBJ2-6; D remains ambiguous. Deletions cut 6 bases from V and 0 bases from J, with 7 bases between. CDR3 length: 14 residues. The germline gives CDR1 SGHNT, CDR2 YYREEE (reference sequence). The CDR3 sequence is CASKSPSGANVLTF. CDR3 sequence (DNA): TGTGCCAGCAAGAGTCCCTCTGGGGCCAACGTCCTGACTTTC.

The chain couples TRBV30 to TRBJ1-2; D is unclear. Trimming pared 4 bases from V and 4 bases from J, leaving 19 bases between. The CDR3 is made up of 15 amino acids. Germline lookup yields CDR1 GTSNPN and CDR2 SVGIG (reference sequence). The CDR3 sequence is CAWTAQARWGYGYTF. The DNA for the CDR3 is TGTGCCTGGACCGCCCAGGCAAGATGGGGCTATGGCTACACCTTC.

This clone has more than one count but fewer than ten. The V and J genes are TRBV27 and TRBJ1-2, with a weak D call TRBD1 (5 bases). The CDR3 has 14 amino acids. The germline V and J ends were trimmed by 3 bases and 4 bases, with 12 bases remaining between them. The germline gives CDR1 MNHEY, CDR2 SMNVEV (reference sequence). Here the CDR3 reads CASSFRIGGYGYTF. In DNA, the CDR3 is TGTGCCAGCAGTTTCAGGATTGGGGGCTATGGCTACACCTTC.

CDR3 DNA: TGTGCCAGCAGCTCGCAACGGGTTGGGGGTAGTTCACCCCTCCACTTT. The encoded protein is CASSSQRVGGSSPLHF. V usage is TRBV7-2 and J usage is TRBJ1-6; tentatively, D is TRBD1 (5 bases). CDR1 is SGHTA, CDR2 FQGNSA, per germline. The CDR3 consists of 16 residues. The V end lost 4 bases, the J end lost 9 bases, and 19 bases lay between the germline ends. Variable domain in full (rest from reference TRBV7-2 and TRBJ1-6): GAGVSQSPSNKVTEKGKDVELRCDPISGHTALYWYRQSLGQGLEFLIYFQGNSAPDKSGLPSDRFSAERTGGSVSTLTIQRTQQEDSAVYLCASSSQRVGGSSPLHFGNGTRLTVT.

V is TRBV2 and J is TRBJ2-2; D is unclear. The CDR3 totals 14 residues. Germline CDR1 and CDR2: SNHLY and FYNNEI. V shed 11 bases and J shed 1 base, with 14 bases lying between them. The CDR3 DNA sequence: TGTGCCGGATCCCTGCTCAGGAACACCGGGGAGCTGTTTTTT. This codes for CAGSLLRNTGELFF.

This clone was counted only a few times. The chain combines TRBV7-3 with TRBJ2-1; 8 bases are shared with TRBD2. V shed 4 bases and J 6 bases; nucleotides not matched to a gene: 8. The CDR3 runs 15 residues. The germline gives CDR1 SGHTA, CDR2 FQGTGA. The CDR3 loop is CASSSRVSGINEQFF. DNA for the CDR3: TGTGCCAGCAGCTCGCGCGTTAGCGGGATCAATGAGCAGTTCTTC.

The J gene is TRBJ1-2, the V gene TRBV7-2; 7 bases align to TRBD1. There are 14 residues in the CDR3. The ends lost 3 bases at V and 4 bases at J; junction bases unmatched: 5. Germline CDR1 reads SGHTA; CDR2 reads FQGNSA. CDR3 protein: CASSFRDRSYGYTF. As DNA, the CDR3 is TGTGCCAGCAGCTTCCGGGACAGAAGCTATGGCTACACCTTC.

The chain employs TRBV7-2 and TRBJ2-5, with 8 bases matching TRBD1. The CDR3 loop spans 16 amino acids. CDR1 is SGHTA and CDR2 is FQGNSA in the germline V gene. With V trimmed by 2 bases and J by 5 bases, 10 bases remained unmatched. The CDR3 DNA is TGTGCCAGCAGCTTATTTATCCCAGGGGGCGGGGAGACCCAGTACTTC. Its protein product is CASSLFIPGGGETQYF.

This clone was found once. V is TRBV6-1 and J is TRBJ1-1, with D hard to call. The V gene lost 6 bases and the J gene lost 5 bases, with 13 bases spanning the gap. The germline gives CDR1 MNHNS, CDR2 SASEGT. The CDR3 length is 13 residues. CDR3 in DNA: TGTGCCAGCAGAGTGGACCTTCGGACTGAAGCTTTCTTT. Amino acid sequence: CASRVDLRTEAFF.

The gene calls are TRBV5-1 and TRBJ1-2; D may be TRBD1 (5 bases). CDR3 length: 14 residues. V lost 2 bases to trimming and J lost 4 bases, with 12 bases between them. Germline-derived CDR1 and CDR2 are SGHRS and YFSETQ. The CDR3 is CASSLQVGSYGYTF. The CDR3 coding sequence is TGCGCCAGCAGCTTACAGGTTGGCAGCTATGGCTACACCTTC.

The chain combines TRBV19 with TRBJ1-2; 9 bases are shared with TRBD1. Trimming took 5 bases from V and 7 from J; bases not matched to a gene: 11. In germline, CDR1 is LNHDA, CDR2 SQIVND (reference sequence). The CDR3 spans 15 residues. The DNA of the CDR3 is TGTGCCAGTAGTGGAGTCCGGGACAGGGATCTTGGCTACACCTTC. Translating gives CASSGVRDRDLGYTF.

The chain uses TRBV5-1 and TRBJ2-5, with a weak D call TRBD2 (6 bases). This CDR3 region has 15 residues. CDR1 is SGHRS and CDR2 is YFSETQ in the germline V gene. Trimming cost V 6 bases and J 2 bases, with 17 bases left between them. The CDR3 is CASNRGSTAQETQYF. The CDR3 nucleotides read TGCGCCAGCAACCGGGGGTCGACAGCGCAAGAGACCCAGTACTTC.

The chain carries TRBV30 and TRBJ2-7; D could derive from TRBD1 or TRBD2 (6 bases each). V was trimmed by 4 bases and J by 3 bases, leaving 16 bases between them. The germline V gene encodes CDR1 GTSNPN and CDR2 SVGIG (reference sequence). The CDR3 totals 14 residues. The CDR3 protein is CAWNWGRGGYEQYF. The CDR3 DNA reads as TGTGCCTGGAATTGGGGCAGGGGAGGCTACGAGCAGTACTTC.

V usage is TRBV6-1 and J usage is TRBJ2-5, with TRBD2 identical over 7 bases. There are 17 residues in the CDR3. From germline, CDR1 is MNHNS and CDR2 SASEGT. The trim removed 0 bases at V and 0 bases at J, leaving 7 bases unmatched. The CDR3: CASSEALAVLYQETQYF. In DNA, the CDR3 is TGTGCCAGCAGTGAAGCCCTAGCGGTACTATACCAAGAGACCCAGTACTTC.

The chain combines TRBV2 with TRBJ2-7, with 14 bases matching TRBD2. V trimming: 5 bases; J trimming: 2 bases; junction bases outside the gene matches: 2. The CDR3 length is 15 residues. Germline CDR1 is SNHLY and CDR2 is FYNNEI. CDR3 DNA: TGTGCCAGCAGTAGGACTAGCGGGAGGACCTACGAGCAGTACTTC. Protein product: CASSRTSGRTYEQYF.